One and the same sample provided the 9 T cell receptor beta chains below, sequenced in a study of cytomegalovirus exposure and HLA in healthy donors. The primer mix had 60 Vbeta and 13 Jbeta primers. The table came from immunoSEQ multiplex PCR; TCRdb's copy has only in-frame clones and leaves some out. The profile shows hundreds of thousands of clones, 77% of them singletons. Sequenced input: PBMCs. Receptors were obtained from a woman aged 60-75 years in good health and CMV-seropositive.

The rearrangement uses TRBV5-6 and TRBJ1-5, with TRBD1 identical over 7 bases. With 0 bases clipped from V and 3 bases from J, the junction kept 6 bases outside the gene matches. The CDR3 extends over 16 amino acids. Germline V gene sequence: CDR1 SGHDT, CDR2 YYEEEE. The CDR3 loop reads CASSLDRGLSNQPQHF. The DNA of the CDR3 is TGTGCCAGCAGCTTGGACAGGGGCCTATCCAATCAGCCCCAGCATTTT.

This chain uses TRBV2 with TRBJ1-1, with D perhaps TRBD1 (6 bases). V shed 7 bases and J shed 0 bases, with 9 bases lying between them. The CDR3 contains 13 residues. The germline CDR1 and CDR2 sequences are SNHLY and FYNNEI. The CDR3, as DNA: TGTGCCAGCACCGACAGGATGAACACTGAAGCTTTCTTT. Amino acid sequence: CASTDRMNTEAFF.

This chain connects TRBV5-5 to TRBJ2-3; D not certain. Germline CDR1 reads SGHKS; CDR2 reads YYEKEE (reference sequence). The CDR3 extends over 12 amino acids. V was shortened by 3 bases and J by 0 bases, with 2 bases between the two germline ends. CDR3 sequence reads: CASSSSTDTQYF. DNA of the CDR3: TGTGCCAGCAGCTCGAGCACAGATACGCAGTATTTT.

The chain joins TRBV5-4 to TRBJ2-7, with a weak D call TRBD1 (7 bases). This CDR3 region has 14 residues. Germline V gene data show CDR1 as SGHNT and CDR2 as YYREEE (reference sequence). V lost 5 bases and J lost 4, with 16 bases in between. CDR3 coding DNA: TGTGCCAGCAGTATGATGCAGGGGGGATACGAGCAGTACTTC. Its protein is CASSMMQGGYEQYF.

The chain recombines TRBV18 with TRBJ1-5; D is perhaps TRBD1 (6 bases). In germline, CDR1 is KGHSH, CDR2 LQKENI. The V end lost 4 bases, the J end lost 0 bases, and 10 bases lay between the germline ends. The CDR3 spans 15 residues. The CDR3 region is CASSRTVNSNQPQHF. The CDR3 DNA reads as TGTGCCAGCTCACGGACAGTCAATAGCAATCAGCCCCAGCATTTT.

The V call is TRBV4-2, the J call TRBJ2-2; TRBD2 might be the D (6 bases). V was pared by 0 bases and J by 0 bases, with 11 bases between. Germline V gene sequence: CDR1 LGHNA, CDR2 YNFKEQ. This CDR3 spans 17 amino acids. CDR3 residues: CASSQDYAGTNTGELFF. CDR3 nucleotide sequence: TGTGCCAGCAGCCAAGACTATGCGGGGACGAACACCGGGGAGCTGTTTTTT.

The gene calls are TRBV7-9 and TRBJ1-2, with 7 bases aligning to TRBD1. V dropped 3 bases and J dropped 8; count of bases not matched to a gene: 6. The CDR3 runs 13 residues. Germline V gene data show CDR1 as SEHNR and CDR2 as FQNEAQ (reference sequence). The chain's CDR3 is CASSLEGARGYTF. In DNA, the CDR3 is TGTGCCAGCAGCTTGGAGGGGGCGCGGGGCTACACCTTC.

The chain combines TRBV5-1 with TRBJ2-2; 7 nucleotides match TRBD2. The CDR3 has 16 residues. CDR1 and CDR2 from the germline V gene are SGHRS and YFSETQ. Trimming cost V 0 bases and J 2 bases; bases outside gene matches: 4. The CDR3, as DNA: TGCGCCAGCAGCTTGGCCTCTAGCGGAAACACCGGGGAGCTGTTTTTT. Protein sequence: CASSLASSGNTGELFF.

The chain links TRBV19 to TRBJ1-4; tentatively, D is TRBD1 (5 bases). From germline, CDR1 is LNHDA and CDR2 SQIVND (reference sequence). V lost 1 base and J 7 bases, leaving 13 bases between the germline ends. This CDR3 has 15 amino acids. CDR3: CASSIAGRDGEKLFF. The CDR3 DNA reads as TGTGCCAGTAGTATAGCGGGCAGGGATGGTGAAAAACTGTTTTTT. Filled out from reference TRBV19 and TRBJ1-4, the complete variable domain reads DGGITQSPKYLFRKEGQNVTLSCEQNLNHDAMYWYRQDPGQGLRLIYYSQIVNDFQKGDIAEGYSVSREKKESFPLTVTSAQKNPTAFYLCASSIAGRDGEKLFFGSGTQLSVL.